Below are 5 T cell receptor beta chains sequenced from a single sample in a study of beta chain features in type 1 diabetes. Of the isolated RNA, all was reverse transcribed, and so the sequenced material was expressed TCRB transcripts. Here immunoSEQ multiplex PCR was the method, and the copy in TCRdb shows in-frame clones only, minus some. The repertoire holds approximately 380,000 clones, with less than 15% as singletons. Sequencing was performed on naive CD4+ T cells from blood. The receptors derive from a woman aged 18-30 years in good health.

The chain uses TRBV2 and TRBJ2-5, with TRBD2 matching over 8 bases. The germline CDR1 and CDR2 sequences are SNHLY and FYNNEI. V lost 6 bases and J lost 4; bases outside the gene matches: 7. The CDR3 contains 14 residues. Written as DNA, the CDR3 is TGTGCCAGCAGCGGGACTAGGATTGGAGAGACCCAGTACTTC. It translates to CASSGTRIGETQYF.

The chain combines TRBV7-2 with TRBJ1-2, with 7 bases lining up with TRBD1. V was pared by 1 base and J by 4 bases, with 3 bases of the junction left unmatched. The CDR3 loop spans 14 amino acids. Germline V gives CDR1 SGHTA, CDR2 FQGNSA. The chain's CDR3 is CASSLGRTGYGYTF. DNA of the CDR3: TGTGCCAGCAGCTTAGGACGGACAGGCTATGGCTACACCTTC.

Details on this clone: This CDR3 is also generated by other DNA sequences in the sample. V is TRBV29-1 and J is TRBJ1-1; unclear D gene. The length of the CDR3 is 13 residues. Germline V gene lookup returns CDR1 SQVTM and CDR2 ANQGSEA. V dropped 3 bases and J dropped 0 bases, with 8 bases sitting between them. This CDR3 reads CSVERKMNTEAFF. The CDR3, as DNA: TGCAGCGTTGAGCGGAAAATGAACACTGAAGCTTTCTTT.

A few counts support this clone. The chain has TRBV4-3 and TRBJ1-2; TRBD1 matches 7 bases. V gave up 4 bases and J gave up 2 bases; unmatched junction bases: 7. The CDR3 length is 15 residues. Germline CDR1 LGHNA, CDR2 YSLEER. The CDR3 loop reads CASSREIGGNYGYTF. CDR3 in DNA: TGCGCCAGCAGCCGAGAGATAGGGGGCAACTATGGCTACACCTTC.

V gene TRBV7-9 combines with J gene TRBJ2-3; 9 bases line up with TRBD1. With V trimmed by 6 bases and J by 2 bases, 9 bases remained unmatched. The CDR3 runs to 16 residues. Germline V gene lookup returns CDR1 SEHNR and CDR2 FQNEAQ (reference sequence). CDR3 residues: CASRPRTGDFTDTQYF. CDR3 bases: TGTGCCAGCAGGCCCAGGACAGGGGATTTCACAGATACGCAGTATTTT. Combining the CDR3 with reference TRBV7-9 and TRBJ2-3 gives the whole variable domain DTGVSQNPRHKITKRGQNVTFRCDPISEHNRLYWYRQTLGQGPEFLTYFQNEAQLEKSRLLSDRFSAERPKGSFSTLEIQRTEQGDSAMYLCASRPRTGDFTDTQYFGPGTRLTVL.